The source of this T cell receptor beta chain is a study of OX40 agonist ivuxolimab in advanced cancers. Here immunoSEQ multiplex PCR was the method, and the copy in TCRdb shows in-frame clones only, minus some. The sample consists of under 45,000 clones, approximately 82% of them appearing once. Points on this clone: Its antigen is as yet unknown.

Germline CDR1 and CDR2: SGHAT and FQNNGV. The CDR3 runs 14 residues. V dropped 5 bases and J dropped 1 base, with 8 bases sitting between them. Notes on the study in general: Dosing at 0.1 to 3.0 mg/kg was accompanied by clonal expansion of CD4+ and CD8+ blood T cells by week 6.

The sequence was collected from an adult with an advanced solid tumor such as melanoma, head and neck, liver or kidney cancer. The sequenced sample was CD4+ or CD8+ T cells sorted from blood, obtained in a trial of the OX40 agonist ivuxolimab. The chain carries TRBV11-2 and TRBJ1-4; D unclear. Here the CDR3 DNA reads TGTGCCAGCAGCAGGGATGGAACTAATGAAAAACTGTTTTTT. This sequence encodes CASSRDGTNEKLFF.